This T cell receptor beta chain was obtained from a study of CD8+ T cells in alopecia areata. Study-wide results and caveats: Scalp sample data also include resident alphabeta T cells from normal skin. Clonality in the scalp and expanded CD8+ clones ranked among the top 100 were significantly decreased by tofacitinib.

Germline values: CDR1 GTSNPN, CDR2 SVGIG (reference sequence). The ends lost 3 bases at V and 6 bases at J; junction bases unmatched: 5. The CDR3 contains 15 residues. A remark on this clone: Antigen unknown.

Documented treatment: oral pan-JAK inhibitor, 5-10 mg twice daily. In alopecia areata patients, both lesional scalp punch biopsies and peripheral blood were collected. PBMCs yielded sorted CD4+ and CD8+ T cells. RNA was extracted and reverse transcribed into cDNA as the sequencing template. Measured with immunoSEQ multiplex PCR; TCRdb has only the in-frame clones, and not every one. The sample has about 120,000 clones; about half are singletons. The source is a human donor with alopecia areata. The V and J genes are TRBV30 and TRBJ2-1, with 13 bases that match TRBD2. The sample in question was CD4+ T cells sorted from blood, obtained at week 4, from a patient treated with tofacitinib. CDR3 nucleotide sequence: TGTGCCTGGAGGTTCGGGACTAGCGGGGTCAATGAGCAGTTCTTC. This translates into CAWRFGTSGVNEQFF.